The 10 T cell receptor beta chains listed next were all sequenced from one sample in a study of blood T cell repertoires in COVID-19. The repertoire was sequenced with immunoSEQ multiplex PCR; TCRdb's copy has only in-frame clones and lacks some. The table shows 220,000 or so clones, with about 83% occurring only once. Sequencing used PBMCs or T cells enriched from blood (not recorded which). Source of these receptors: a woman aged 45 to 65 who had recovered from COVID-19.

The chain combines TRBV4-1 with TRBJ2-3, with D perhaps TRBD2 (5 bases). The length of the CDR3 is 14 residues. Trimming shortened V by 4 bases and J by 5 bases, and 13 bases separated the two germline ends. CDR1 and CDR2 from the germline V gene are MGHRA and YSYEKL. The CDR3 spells CASSPREGLDTQYF. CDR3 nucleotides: TGCGCCAGCAGCCCCCGGGAAGGATTAGATACGCAGTATTTT.

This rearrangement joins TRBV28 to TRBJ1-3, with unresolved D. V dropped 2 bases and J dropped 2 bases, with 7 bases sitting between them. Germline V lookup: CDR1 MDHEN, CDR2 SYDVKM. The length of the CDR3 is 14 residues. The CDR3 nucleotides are TGTGCCAGCAGTTTAAGCCAAACTGGAAACACCATATATTTT. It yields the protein CASSLSQTGNTIYF. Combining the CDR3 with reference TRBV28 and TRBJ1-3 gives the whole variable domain DVKVTQSSRYLVKRTGEKVFLECVQDMDHENMFWYRQDPGLGLRLIYFSYDVKMKEKGDIPEGYSVSREKKERFSLILESASTNQTSMYLCASSLSQTGNTIYFGEGSWLTVV.

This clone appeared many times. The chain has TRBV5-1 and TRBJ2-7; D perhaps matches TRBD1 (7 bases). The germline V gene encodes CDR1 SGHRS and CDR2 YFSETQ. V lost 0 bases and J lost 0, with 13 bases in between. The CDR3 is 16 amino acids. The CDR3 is CASSLGGTAISYEQYF. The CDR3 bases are TGCGCCAGCAGCTTGGGCGGGACAGCGATCTCCTACGAGCAGTACTTC.

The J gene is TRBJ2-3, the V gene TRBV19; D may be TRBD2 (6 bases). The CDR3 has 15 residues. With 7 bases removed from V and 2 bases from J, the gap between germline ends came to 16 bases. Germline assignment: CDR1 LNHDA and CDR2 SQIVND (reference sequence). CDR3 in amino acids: CASNNRLANTDTQYF. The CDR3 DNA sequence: TGTGCCAGTAACAACCGGCTAGCGAACACAGATACGCAGTATTTT.

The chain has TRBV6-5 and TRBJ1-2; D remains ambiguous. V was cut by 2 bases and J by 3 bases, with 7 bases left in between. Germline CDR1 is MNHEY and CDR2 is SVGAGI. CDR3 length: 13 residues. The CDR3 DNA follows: TGTGCCAGCAGTTACGAACCGGACTATGGCTACACCTTC. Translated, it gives CASSYEPDYGYTF.

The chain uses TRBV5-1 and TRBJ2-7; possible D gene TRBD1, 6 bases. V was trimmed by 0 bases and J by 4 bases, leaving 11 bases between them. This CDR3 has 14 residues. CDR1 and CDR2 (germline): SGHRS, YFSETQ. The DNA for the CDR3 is TGCGCCAGCAGCTTGGTGGACAGAATTTACGAGCAGTACTTC. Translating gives CASSLVDRIYEQYF.

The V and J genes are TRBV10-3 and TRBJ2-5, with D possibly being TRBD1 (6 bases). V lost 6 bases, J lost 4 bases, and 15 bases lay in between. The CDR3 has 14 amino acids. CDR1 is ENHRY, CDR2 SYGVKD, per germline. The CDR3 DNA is TGTGCCATCAGAGGGACATCCGAGGGAGAGACCCAGTACTTC. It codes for CAIRGTSEGETQYF.

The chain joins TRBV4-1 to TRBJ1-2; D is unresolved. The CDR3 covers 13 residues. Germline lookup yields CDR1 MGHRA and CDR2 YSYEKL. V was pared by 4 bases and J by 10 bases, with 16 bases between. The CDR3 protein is CASSRGTEASYTF. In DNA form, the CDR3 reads TGCGCCAGCAGCCGAGGTACGGAGGCCTCCTACACCTTC.

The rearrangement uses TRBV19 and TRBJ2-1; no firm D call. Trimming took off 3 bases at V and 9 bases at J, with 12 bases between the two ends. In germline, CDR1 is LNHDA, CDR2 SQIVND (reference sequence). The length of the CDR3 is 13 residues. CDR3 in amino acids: CASSIGSLREQFF. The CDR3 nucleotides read TGTGCCAGTAGTATTGGTTCTCTGCGTGAGCAGTTCTTC.

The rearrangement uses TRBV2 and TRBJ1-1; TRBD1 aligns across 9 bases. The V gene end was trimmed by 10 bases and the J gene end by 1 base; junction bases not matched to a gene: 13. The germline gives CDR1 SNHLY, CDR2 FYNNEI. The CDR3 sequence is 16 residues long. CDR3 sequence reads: CATSGQGELKNTEAFF. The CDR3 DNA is TGTGCCACGTCGGGACAGGGAGAATTAAAGAACACTGAAGCTTTCTTT. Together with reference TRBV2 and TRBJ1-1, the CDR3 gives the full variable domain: EPEVTQTPSHQVTQMGQEVILRCVPISNHLYFYWYRQILGQKVEFLVSFYNNEISEKSEIFDDQFSVERPDGSNFTLKIRSTKLEDSAMYFCATSGQGELKNTEAFFGQGTRLTVV.